One and the same sample provided the 28 T cell receptor beta chains below, sequenced in a study of prognosis after radiotherapy for stage I lung cancer. The genomic DNA TCR beta CDR3 region underwent two rounds of multiplex PCR. Round one of PCR was performed, and it used primers specific to each TRBV and TRBJ gene. In TCRdb, the multiplex PCR reads were re-called with MiXCR into one record per CDR3 protein. In the table there are 15,000 or so distinct CDR3 sequences, around 45% of which are singletons. The material sequenced was PBMCs, taken before or after stereotactic body radiation therapy (not recorded which). These receptors were taken from a donor aged 50 or older with non-small cell lung cancer.

This sequence joins TRBV6-1 and TRBJ2-7, with no clear D. The germline gives CDR1 MNHNS, CDR2 SASEGT. The V end was cut by 6 bases, the J end by 2 bases, with 11 bases between. This CDR3 is 13 amino acids long. The chain's CDR3 is CASRLGSTYEQYF. For the CDR3, the DNA is TGTGCCAGCAGACTTGGGTCGACCTACGAGCAGTACTTC.

This clonotype appeared many times. The chain's CDR3 is CSASRQGADYEQYF. CDR3 nucleotides: TGCAGTGCTAGCAGACAGGGGGCCGACTACGAGCAGTACTTC. The chain couples TRBV20-1 to TRBJ2-7; 10 bases align to TRBD1. Germline V gene data show CDR1 as DFQATT and CDR2 as SNEGSKA (reference sequence). V trimming: 3 bases; J trimming: 3 bases; junction bases outside the gene matches: 5. This CDR3 contains 14 residues.

The chain has TRBV12-3 or TRBV12-4 and TRBJ2-2; D is unclear. The CDR3 loop spans 12 amino acids. The V gene lost 3 bases and the J gene lost 8 bases, with 7 bases spanning the gap. The CDR3 region is CASSFPEGELFF. The CDR3 DNA sequence: TGTGCCAGCAGTTTCCCGGAGGGGGAGCTGTTTTTT.

Many counts were recorded for this clonotype. The chain joins TRBV7-9 to TRBJ1-1; D unclear. The CDR3 is 13 residues long. The germline CDR1 and CDR2 sequences are SEHNR and FQNEAQ (reference sequence). V lost 5 bases, J lost 2 bases, and 9 bases lay in between. The CDR3 coding sequence is TGTGCCAGCAGCCAGGACCTTAACACTGAAGCTTTCTTT. This codes for CASSQDLNTEAFF.

The chain is built from TRBV28 and TRBJ2-3; no definite D call. V lost 6 bases, J lost 8 bases, and 24 bases lay in between. Germline-derived CDR1 and CDR2 are MDHEN and SYDVKM. The CDR3 runs to 16 residues. The CDR3 protein is CASSNQPGACPGTQYF. Written as DNA, the CDR3 is TGTGCCAGCAGCAACCAACCCGGAGCGTGCCCAGGTACGCAGTATTTT. Full variable domain (outside the CDR3, taken from reference TRBV28 and TRBJ2-3): DVKVTQSSRYLVKRTGEKVFLECVQDMDHENMFWYRQDPGLGLRLIYFSYDVKMKEKGDIPEGYSVSREKKERFSLILESASTNQTSMYLCASSNQPGACPGTQYFGPGTRLTVL.

The chain joins TRBV2 to TRBJ2-1; 7 bases agree with TRBD1. V was clipped by 6 bases and J by 3 bases; unmatched bases: 5. CDR3 length: 14 residues. Looked up from germline, CDR1 is SNHLY and CDR2 is FYNNEI. CDR3: CASRGQSHYNEQFF. The CDR3 region has the DNA TGTGCCAGCAGGGGACAGTCGCACTACAATGAGCAGTTCTTC.

In its sample, this clonotype was seen many times. V and J are TRBV25-1 and TRBJ2-3; D might be TRBD1 or TRBD2, each matching 5 bases. Germline V gene lookup returns CDR1 MGHDK and CDR2 SYGVNS. CDR3 size: 21 residues. V was trimmed by 4 bases and J by 2 bases, leaving 31 bases between them. The CDR3 region is CASSGLNRHGRVPGHTDTQYF. In DNA form, the CDR3 reads TGTGCCAGCAGTGGGCTTAACAGACACGGGCGAGTTCCGGGGCACACAGATACGCAGTATTTT.

This sequence joins TRBV18 and TRBJ2-1; possible D gene TRBD2, 6 bases. Germline V gene data show CDR1 as KGHSH and CDR2 as LQKENI. Between the trimmed V and J ends, which lost 0 bases and 5 bases, there was a span of 14 bases. The CDR3 runs 16 residues. CDR3 nucleotide sequence: TGTGCCAGCTCACCACCGGGACTTGGTCCCCACAATGAGCAGTTCTTC. This sequence encodes CASSPPGLGPHNEQFF. Complete variable domain (other parts from reference TRBV18 and TRBJ2-1): NAGVMQNPRHLVRRRGQEARLRCSPMKGHSHVYWYRQLPEEGLKFMVYLQKENIIDESGMPKERFSAEFPKEGPSILRIQQVVRGDSAAYFCASSPPGLGPHNEQFFGPGTRLTVL.

This clonotype occurred many times. The chain has TRBV20-1 and TRBJ2-5, with 7 bases matching TRBD2. V dropped 6 bases and J dropped 4; count of bases not matched to a gene: 11. Germline V lookup: CDR1 DFQATT, CDR2 SNEGSKA (reference sequence). The CDR3 has 14 residues. CDR3 DNA sequence: TGCAGTGCAAACCCGCCTAGCGGTGGAGAGACCCAGTACTTC. It specifies CSANPPSGGETQYF.

Of note for this clonotype: No conserved phenylalanine or tryptophan ends this CDR3, so it is likely a read error. It is unclear where the CDR3 begins or ends on the DNA, so no DNA is shown, and the CDR3 is as TCRdb lists it. The rearrangement links TRBV7-3 to TRBJ2-2; no DNA check was done on the table's D call, TRBD1. Germline CDR1 reads SGHTA; CDR2 reads FQGTGA. The CDR3 is 12 amino acids in total, end residues counted. CDR3 residues: CASSSPGEELFC.

With respect to this clonotype: At one end, the junction sequence differs from germline, possibly due to a read error. V usage is TRBV6-9 and J usage is TRBJ2-2, with D tentatively TRBD2 (5 bases). Germline values: CDR1 MNHGY, CDR2 SVAAGI. The CDR3 spans 17 residues. The CDR3 spells CSSSYYPSTWTNGELLF. The CDR3 DNA reads as TGTTCCAGCAGTTACTACCCCAGTACTTGGACCAACGGGGAGCTGCTTTTT.

This clonotype was found many times. The chain recombines TRBV4-3 with TRBJ1-2; no firm D call. Between the trimmed V and J ends, which lost 0 bases and 5 bases, there was a span of 10 bases. The CDR3 extends over 14 amino acids. The germline V gene has CDR1 LGHNA and CDR2 YSLEER. The CDR3 DNA reads as TGCGCCAGCAGCCAAGATTTCCAGCTATATGGCTACACCTTC. This codes for CASSQDFQLYGYTF.

As for this clonotype: Relative to the germline gene, one junction end is altered; a read error may explain this. V gene TRBV12-3 or TRBV12-4 combines with J gene TRBJ1-5; a weak D match, TRBD1 (5 bases). The CDR3 consists of 16 residues. The CDR3: CASRLGRQGYGQPQHF. The CDR3 DNA reads as TGTGCCAGCAGATTAGGGCGGCAGGGTTACGGTCAGCCCCAGCATTTT.

This chain links TRBV11-3 with TRBJ2-7; D uncertain. V was trimmed by 5 bases and J by 2 bases, leaving 4 bases between them. The CDR3 is 11 amino acids. CDR1 and CDR2 (germline): SGHNT, YENEEA. Written as DNA, the CDR3 is TGTGCCAGCAGCGGGACCTACGAGCAGTACTTC. It is translated as CASSGTYEQYF.

This clonotype came up many times. The chain has TRBV20-1 and TRBJ1-1; D uncertain. The CDR3 consists of 15 residues. Trimming cost V 3 bases and J 1 base, with 15 bases left between them. Looked up from germline, CDR1 is DFQATT and CDR2 is SNEGSKA (reference sequence). The CDR3 coding sequence is TGCAGTGCTAGGGTAGACGGCAGTGGGAACACTGAAGCTTTCTTT. This codes for CSARVDGSGNTEAFF.

Concerning this clonotype itself: Only one base separates this from a far larger clonotype, so it likely reflects a read error. This chain uses TRBV7-9 with TRBJ1-2, with unresolved D. Germline V gives CDR1 SEHNR, CDR2 FQNEAQ (reference sequence). This CDR3 contains 13 residues. V lost 8 bases to trimming and J lost 5 bases, with 15 bases between them. CDR3 sequence: CASSPRLNYGYTF. CDR3 nucleotide sequence: TGTGCCAGCTCACCCAGGTTGAATTATGGCTACACCTTC.

By share, this clonotype counts as medium-sized. This chain joins TRBV30 and TRBJ2-2; D is perhaps TRBD1 (6 bases). The length of the CDR3 is 12 residues. Germline V gene sequence: CDR1 GTSNPN, CDR2 SVGIG (reference sequence). The V end was cut by 7 bases, the J end by 6 bases, with 12 bases between. The CDR3 bases are TGTGCCTACCCAAGGGGGTCCGGGGAGCTGTTTTTT. Protein: CAYPRGSGELFF.

Many counts were recorded for this clonotype. V usage is TRBV7-9 and J usage is TRBJ1-2; D unresolved. Trimming left V 1 base short and J 7 bases short, with 13 bases between. The CDR3 extends over 14 amino acids. Germline V gene data show CDR1 as SEHNR and CDR2 as FQNEAQ (reference sequence). The CDR3 region is CASSLVELGSGYTF. CDR3 DNA sequence: TGTGCCAGCAGCTTAGTCGAGCTAGGAAGTGGCTACACCTTC. Filled out from reference TRBV7-9 and TRBJ1-2, the complete variable domain reads DTGVSQNPRHKITKRGQNVTFRCDPISEHNRLYWYRQTLGQGPEFLTYFQNEAQLEKSRLLSDRFSAERPKGSFSTLEIQRTEQGDSAMYLCASSLVELGSGYTFGSGTRLTVV.

This clonotype occurred many times. CDR3 sequence (DNA): TGTGCCATCAGTGACCTTAACGGGGCCTACAATGAGCAGTTCTTC. Protein product: CAISDLNGAYNEQFF. This sequence joins TRBV10-3 and TRBJ2-1; possibly TRBD2 for D (5 bases). There are 15 residues in the CDR3. V lost 3 bases and J lost 2, with 11 bases in between. Looked up from germline, CDR1 is ENHRY and CDR2 is SYGVKD.

This clonotype was seen at least ten times. J is TRBJ2-5 and V is TRBV12-3 or TRBV12-4; D is possibly TRBD1 or TRBD2 (6 bases each). This CDR3 has 20 amino acids. Trimming left V 5 bases short and J 2 bases short, with 30 bases between. CDR3 in DNA: TGTGCCAGCAGTGGGGGGACAAGACAGACTCCCCCTGATTGGCAAGAGACCCAGTACTTC. Amino acid sequence: CASSGGTRQTPPDWQETQYF.

This clonotype was seen many times. The V call is TRBV11-2, the J call TRBJ2-6, with D possibly matching TRBD1 (5 bases). In germline, CDR1 is SGHAT, CDR2 FQNNGV. V shed 4 bases and J shed 4 bases, with 14 bases lying between them. The CDR3 runs to 16 residues. In DNA form, the CDR3 reads TGTGCCAGCAGCTCGAGCGCAGGGTTGGGGGCCAACGTCCTGACTTTC. This sequence encodes CASSSSAGLGANVLTF.

This clonotype was counted ten times or more. V usage is TRBV2 and J usage is TRBJ1-6; TRBD1 might be the D (6 bases). Germline assignment: CDR1 SNHLY and CDR2 FYNNEI. Between the trimmed V and J ends, which lost 6 bases and 6 bases, there was a span of 12 bases. This CDR3 is 14 amino acids long. Here the CDR3 DNA reads TGTGCCAGCAGCCCGACAGGAAGTAATTCACCCCTCCACTTT. This gives the protein CASSPTGSNSPLHF.

This clonotype was counted ten times or more. This chain joins TRBV20-1 and TRBJ2-2; D tentatively reads TRBD1 or TRBD2 (6 bases each). The V gene lost 0 bases and the J gene lost 4 bases, with 9 bases spanning the gap. This CDR3 has 14 residues. Germline CDR1 reads DFQATT; CDR2 reads SNEGSKA (reference sequence). This CDR3 is CSAREGGLTGELFF. Written as DNA, the CDR3 is TGCAGTGCTAGAGAGGGGGGCCTCACCGGGGAGCTGTTTTTT.

CDR3 in amino acids: CAISGRGTGVKKQFF. The CDR3 DNA is TGTGCAATCAGTGGACGGGGGACGGGAGTCAAGAAGCAGTTCTTC. The V gene is TRBV6-1, the J gene TRBJ2-1; TRBD2 is a possible D gene (6 bases). CDR1 and CDR2 from the germline V gene are MNHNS and SASEGT. The CDR3 sequence is 15 residues long.

The sample holds many counts of this clonotype. V usage is TRBV19 and J usage is TRBJ1-1; TRBD1 matches 9 bases. V was clipped by 6 bases and J by 4 bases; unmatched bases: 15. CDR3 size: 17 residues. CDR1 is LNHDA, CDR2 SQIVND, per germline (reference sequence). The CDR3 region is CASRTPGTGRLGTEAFF. The DNA for the CDR3 is TGTGCCAGTAGAACTCCCGGGACAGGGCGTTTAGGCACTGAAGCTTTCTTT.

J is TRBJ2-6 and V is TRBV12-3 or TRBV12-4; a weak D match, TRBD2 (5 bases). The V gene lost 6 bases and the J gene lost 2 bases, with 8 bases spanning the gap. This CDR3 spans 14 amino acids. In nucleotides, the CDR3 is TGTGCCAGCAGCGGGATAACTGGGGCCAACGTCCTGACTTTC. Amino acid sequence: CASSGITGANVLTF.

This clonotype was counted ten times or more. This chain joins TRBV5-4 and TRBJ1-3; the D is unclear. V lost 2 bases and J lost 0, with 9 bases in between. Germline CDR1 reads SGHNT; CDR2 reads YYREEE (reference sequence). The CDR3 has 15 residues. The CDR3 bases are TGTGCCAGCAGCTTTGACACCAGCTCTGGAAACACCATATATTTT. Its translation is CASSFDTSSGNTIYF.

This clonotype was recorded at least ten times. This sequence joins TRBV12-3 or TRBV12-4 and TRBJ2-1; maybe TRBD1 (6 bases). This CDR3 is built from 13 residues. Trimming shortened V by 7 bases and J by 8 bases, and 15 bases separated the two germline ends. The CDR3 region has the DNA TGTGCCAGCACCCAAGCGAGGGGGTATGAGCAGTTCTTC. Its protein is CASTQARGYEQFF.